These 25 T cell receptor beta chains came from one sample sequenced in a study of blood T cell repertoires in COVID-19. The repertoire was sequenced with immunoSEQ multiplex PCR; TCRdb's copy has only in-frame clones and lacks some. There are about 240,000 clones in the sample; roughly 80% occur only once, and approximately 3.2% lies in the top ten. The sequencing sample was made of peripheral blood. The receptors were gathered from a woman in her late teens or twenties with acute or convalescent COVID-19.

J is TRBJ1-6 and V is TRBV11-2; a weak D match, TRBD1 (5 bases). Germline lookup yields CDR1 SGHAT and CDR2 FQNNGV. The CDR3 covers 15 residues. V lost 10 bases and J lost 9, with 22 bases in between. The CDR3 nucleotides are TGTGCCACTACTCGCGGGGGGTCCCCTTTTTCACCCCTCCACTTT. Its translation: CATTRGGSPFSPLHF.

The chain recombines TRBV5-1 with TRBJ2-7; 10 bases align to TRBD2. V was pared by 4 bases and J by 4 bases, with 14 bases of the junction left unmatched. The CDR3 spans 17 residues. Germline CDR1 and CDR2: SGHRS and YFSETQ. In DNA form, the CDR3 reads TGCGCCAGCAGCCCGGGGGGGCCAACTAGCGGGAATTACGAGCAGTACTTC. Amino acid sequence: CASSPGGPTSGNYEQYF.

V usage is TRBV2 and J usage is TRBJ2-7; a possible D gene is TRBD1 (6 bases). Germline CDR1 and CDR2: SNHLY and FYNNEI. CDR3 length equals 14 residues. V dropped 3 bases and J dropped 4 bases, with 13 bases sitting between them. CDR3 region: CASSDWTAAYEQYF. The CDR3 bases are TGTGCCAGCAGTGATTGGACAGCCGCTTACGAGCAGTACTTC.

The rearrangement links TRBV10-3 to TRBJ1-1; 7 nucleotides align to TRBD1. J lost 1 base, V lost 0 bases, and 11 bases had no gene match. Looked up from germline, CDR1 is ENHRY and CDR2 is SYGVKD. There are 18 residues in the CDR3. CDR3 sequence (DNA): TGTGCCATCAGTGAGTCGACTCGGGGAACAGGGGAGAACACTGAAGCTTTCTTT. Translating it yields CAISESTRGTGENTEAFF.

V and J are TRBV18 and TRBJ2-3; the match to TRBD2 covers 12 bases. Germline CDR1 is KGHSH and CDR2 is LQKENI. The CDR3 has 17 amino acids. J was trimmed by 4 bases and V by 2 bases; bases with no gene match: 7. CDR3 amino acids: CASSPSRLAGDADTQYF. The DNA of the CDR3 is TGTGCCAGCTCACCATCGCGACTAGCGGGAGACGCAGATACGCAGTATTTT. The whole variable domain, filled in from reference TRBV18 and TRBJ2-3, reads NAGVMQNPRHLVRRRGQEARLRCSPMKGHSHVYWYRQLPEEGLKFMVYLQKENIIDESGMPKERFSAEFPKEGPSILRIQQVVRGDSAAYFCASSPSRLAGDADTQYFGPGTRLTVL.

The chain uses TRBV6-5 and TRBJ2-3; weak D call: TRBD2 (5 bases). Trimming took 0 bases from V and 2 from J, leaving 9 bases between them. The V gene's germline CDR1 is MNHEY and CDR2 SVGAGI. The CDR3 totals 15 residues. This CDR3 is CASSYSLVYTDTQYF. CDR3 bases: TGTGCCAGCAGTTACTCACTAGTTTACACAGATACGCAGTATTTT.

This sequence joins TRBV7-9 and TRBJ2-3, with TRBD2 matching 14 bases. The germline V gene has CDR1 SEHNR and CDR2 FQNEAQ (reference sequence). There are 18 residues in the CDR3. The trim removed 4 bases at V and 4 bases at J, leaving 10 bases unmatched. CDR3: CASSSIGRGLAGADTQYF. The CDR3 DNA is TGTGCCAGCAGCTCCATAGGCAGGGGACTAGCGGGAGCAGATACGCAGTATTTT.

The chain joins TRBV6-6 to TRBJ2-7; D not resolved. Germline CDR1 and CDR2: MNHNY and SVGAGI (reference sequence). The CDR3 runs to 15 residues. V was shortened by 3 bases and J by 0 bases, with 12 bases between the two germline ends. The CDR3 DNA sequence: TGTGCCAGCAGTTATGGAGCTCACCCCTCCTACGAGCAGTACTTC. Protein: CASSYGAHPSYEQYF.

The J gene is TRBJ2-3, the V gene TRBV24-1; TRBD1 agrees at 8 bases. The J segment lost 2 bases and the V segment lost 3 bases, leaving 6 bases of the junction unmatched. From germline, CDR1 is KGHDR and CDR2 SFDVKD. This CDR3 has 16 residues. This CDR3 reads CATSDPTGVLTDTQYF. In DNA form, the CDR3 reads TGTGCCACCAGTGATCCGACAGGGGTGCTCACAGATACGCAGTATTTT.

This chain links TRBV6-2 or TRBV6-3 with TRBJ1-1, with D perhaps matching TRBD1 (5 bases). This CDR3 contains 16 residues. Germline V gene data show CDR1 as MNHEY and CDR2 as SVGEGT. Trimming pared 6 bases from V and 1 base from J, leaving 18 bases between. DNA of the CDR3: TGTGCCAGCAGCCCCCACCTTAGACAGACGAACACTGAAGCTTTCTTT. Translated, it gives CASSPHLRQTNTEAFF.

This clone appeared a single time. The chain carries TRBV6-2 or TRBV6-3 and TRBJ2-7; 10 bases align to TRBD2. The germline V gene encodes CDR1 MNHEY and CDR2 SVGEGT. This CDR3 has 14 residues. V gave up 6 bases and J gave up 4 bases; unmatched junction bases: 6. CDR3: CASSPSGSGYEQYF. CDR3 DNA: TGTGCCAGCAGCCCTAGCGGGAGTGGGTACGAGCAGTACTTC.

V and J are TRBV10-3 and TRBJ2-1; no definite D call. The V end was cut by 4 bases, the J end by 0 bases, with 10 bases between. There are 15 residues in the CDR3. Looked up from germline, CDR1 is ENHRY and CDR2 is SYGVKD. The CDR3 region has the DNA TGTGCCATCAGTGGACACGCCAACTCCTACAATGAGCAGTTCTTC. Protein product: CAISGHANSYNEQFF.

This chain joins TRBV5-1 and TRBJ2-5; possibly TRBD1 for D (5 bases). The V end was cut by 3 bases, the J end by 3 bases, with 27 bases between. CDR1 and CDR2 from the germline V gene are SGHRS and YFSETQ. This CDR3 comprises 19 residues. CDR3 DNA sequence: TGCGCCAGCAGCTGGACGCTGGGGCAGGGTGGGTCTGGAGAAGAGACCCAGTACTTC. Protein sequence: CASSWTLGQGGSGEETQYF.

The rearrangement uses TRBV9 and TRBJ1-4; a possible D gene is TRBD1 (5 bases). V lost 0 bases and J 7 bases, leaving 10 bases between the germline ends. CDR1 and CDR2 (germline): SGDLS, YYNGEE. CDR3 size: 14 residues. The CDR3, as DNA: TGTGCCAGCAGCGTAGAGCCAGGGCCTGAAAAACTGTTTTTT. Protein sequence: CASSVEPGPEKLFF.

The chain uses TRBV7-9 and TRBJ2-1; a weak D match, TRBD2 (6 bases). Germline-derived CDR1 and CDR2 are SEHNR and FQNEAQ (reference sequence). Trimming pared 4 bases from V and 4 bases from J, leaving 20 bases between. The CDR3 contains 17 residues. The CDR3 nucleotides are TGTGCCAGCAGCTCCCTTGGCTTTAGCGGACTTTACAATGAGCAGTTCTTC. It encodes CASSSLGFSGLYNEQFF.

The rearrangement joins TRBV6-6 to TRBJ2-2; D perhaps matches TRBD2 (7 bases). The V end lost 4 bases, the J end lost 7 bases, and 19 bases lay between the germline ends. This CDR3 is built from 16 residues. CDR1 MNHNY and CDR2 SVGAGI come from the germline V gene (reference sequence). CDR3 sequence: CASSSPRGGGIGELFF. The CDR3 DNA follows: TGTGCCAGCAGTTCCCCGAGGGGGGGAGGGATCGGGGAGCTGTTTTTT.

This clone was detected only once. CDR3 sequence (DNA): TGTGCCAGCAGTTTGGTACAGCCTTTGTACTATGGCTACACCTTC. It codes for CASSLVQPLYYGYTF. V gene TRBV28 combines with J gene TRBJ1-2, with unresolved D. V lost 3 bases to trimming and J lost 3 bases, with 14 bases between them. Germline V gene sequence: CDR1 MDHEN, CDR2 SYDVKM. The CDR3 has 15 residues.

The rearrangement uses TRBV7-9 and TRBJ2-7; 10 bases map to TRBD1. The CDR3 contains 15 residues. V trimming: 6 bases; J trimming: 4 bases; junction bases outside the gene matches: 9. CDR1 and CDR2 (germline): SEHNR, FQNEAQ (reference sequence). The CDR3 sequence is CASSFTGQGTYEQYF. CDR3 bases: TGTGCCAGCAGTTTCACGGGACAGGGGACATACGAGCAGTACTTC. Together with reference TRBV7-9 and TRBJ2-7, the CDR3 gives the full variable domain: DTGVSQNPRHKITKRGQNVTFRCDPISEHNRLYWYRQTLGQGPEFLTYFQNEAQLEKSRLLSDRFSAERPKGSFSTLEIQRTEQGDSAMYLCASSFTGQGTYEQYFGPGTRLTVT.

The chain links TRBV5-5 to TRBJ1-5, with D possibly matching TRBD1 (6 bases). Trimming took 0 bases from V and 6 from J, leaving 10 bases between them. This CDR3 contains 14 residues. Germline CDR1 is SGHKS and CDR2 is YYEKEE (reference sequence). In nucleotides, the CDR3 is TGTGCCAGCAGCTTGGTGGGGGCCGGTCAGCCCCAGCATTTT. This codes for CASSLVGAGQPQHF.

V usage is TRBV29-1 and J usage is TRBJ1-5, with TRBD1 as a possible D gene (6 bases). CDR3 length: 17 amino acids. Per germline, CDR1 SQVTM and CDR2 ANQGSEA. V was pared by 7 bases and J by 0 bases, with 22 bases between. The CDR3 DNA follows: TGCAGCGCCCCGACAGGCCCGAACTCATATAGCAATCAGCCCCAGCATTTT. It yields the protein CSAPTGPNSYSNQPQHF.

V and J are TRBV14 and TRBJ1-1, with a possible D match to TRBD1 (5 bases). The CDR3 is 14 residues long. Between the trimmed V and J ends, which lost 0 bases and 3 bases, there was a span of 8 bases. CDR1 is SGHDN, CDR2 FVKESK, per germline. The CDR3 sequence is CASSQEWGHTEAFF. The CDR3 DNA is TGTGCCAGCAGCCAAGAGTGGGGCCACACTGAAGCTTTCTTT.

The chain recombines TRBV6-5 with TRBJ2-7, with D possibly TRBD1 on 7 matching bases. This CDR3 has 15 residues. Germline V gives CDR1 MNHEY, CDR2 SVGAGI. V lost 5 bases, J lost 0 bases, and 14 bases lay in between. In DNA, the CDR3 is TGTGCCAGCAGTATGGAGGGGGCCCACTCCTACGAGCAGTACTTC. This encodes CASSMEGAHSYEQYF.

The chain uses TRBV4-2 and TRBJ2-1; TRBD2 matches 13 bases. There are 17 residues in the CDR3. J lost 7 bases, V lost 0 bases, and 6 bases had no gene match. In germline, CDR1 is LGHNA, CDR2 YNFKEQ. CDR3 loop: CASSQDLETSGRNEQFF. The CDR3 DNA reads TGTGCCAGCAGCCAAGATCTGGAGACTAGCGGGAGGAATGAGCAGTTCTTC.

In this sample, this clone turned up a few times. The chain links TRBV10-3 to TRBJ1-2; tentatively, D is TRBD1 (5 bases). CDR1 is ENHRY and CDR2 is SYGVKD in the germline V gene. The CDR3 has 13 amino acids. The V and J ends lost 3 bases and 3 bases respectively, with 8 bases between them. The CDR3 DNA is TGTGCCATCAGTGAAGCAGGGTACTATGGCTACACCTTC. Its translation is CAISEAGYYGYTF.

The chain has TRBV6-4 and TRBJ2-6; the D gene is possibly TRBD1 (6 bases). Trimming pared 2 bases from V and 1 base from J, leaving 12 bases between. The length of the CDR3 is 17 residues. Germline V lookup: CDR1 MRHNA, CDR2 SNTAGT. CDR3 region: CASSDRNRASGANVLTF. In nucleotides, the CDR3 is TGTGCCAGCAGTGACAGGAACAGGGCTTCTGGGGCCAACGTCCTGACTTTC.